The sequence of this TCR beta chain was determined in a study of vaccination and CD4 T cells after COVID-19. To note about this clonotype: Its specificity is unknown.

The treatment denotes: roughly 10-day PBMC culture with coronavirus spike peptide pools or control peptides (ViraFEST assay). Investigators obtained the unexposed donor's CD4+ T cells before the COVID-19 pandemic (2011-2018). Sequenced with the Oncomine TCR Beta short-read assay was DNA taken from cultured CD4+ T cells. TCRdb fed the PCR reads into MiXCR, producing one record per CDR3 protein. The profile shows roughly 4,900 distinct CDR3 sequences, almost 60% of them singletons. The CDR3 is 13 residues long. Germline values: CDR1 SNHLY, CDR2 FYNNEI. V was clipped by 6 bases and J by 2 bases, with 10 bases between them.

The clonotype was recovered from a human donor in good health. V usage is TRBV2 and J usage is TRBJ1-2, with TRBD1 as a possible D gene (5 bases). Source material: CD4+ T cells from blood, cultured in vitro. CDR3 in amino acids: CASSHRPNYGYTF. For the CDR3, the DNA is TGTGCCAGCAGCCACAGGCCGAACTATGGCTACACCTTC.